Detailed here is one T cell receptor beta chain. What it recognizes is unknown. Profiling relied on immunoSEQ multiplex PCR, and the TCRdb table lists in-frame clones only, not all of them. The sample records about a million clones, less than 85% being singletons. This specimen comes from a study of shared clonotypes between healthy human individuals. Across the study: Per donor, CD8 memory used one plate, CD8 naive used two, CD4 memory used three and CD4 naive used three. Study-wide results and limits: Clonotype sharing across a few donors was observed for 4% to 5.5% of naive CD4 clonotypes.

This CDR3 is built from 12 residues. The germline V gene has CDR1 WSHSY and CDR2 SAAADI. Trimming removed 8 bases at V and 1 base at J, with 8 bases between. This TCR was recovered from a man younger than 30 in good health. Sequencing was performed on memory CD4+ T cells sorted from blood. Subset specified: CD45RA-negative fraction. The rearrangement uses TRBV10-2 and TRBJ2-5; D call uncertain. CDR3 DNA sequence: TGCGCCAGCGGACGGACCCAAGAGACCCAGTACTTC. It is translated as CASGRTQETQYF.